Below are 32 T cell receptor beta chains sequenced from a single sample in a study of blood T cell repertoires in COVID-19. The table came from immunoSEQ multiplex PCR; TCRdb's copy has only in-frame clones and leaves some out. This sample yields around 200,000 clones, of which roughly four fifths are seen a single time; about 9.3% belongs to the top ten. Sequencing used PBMCs or T cells enriched from blood (not recorded which). These TCRs come from a man aged 35 to 55 who had recovered from COVID-19.

The chain combines TRBV7-9 with TRBJ2-3, with TRBD2 matching over 8 bases. Per germline, CDR1 SEHNR and CDR2 FQNEAQ (reference sequence). The CDR3 has 15 residues. V trimming: 5 bases; J trimming: 5 bases; junction bases outside the gene matches: 9. Written as DNA, the CDR3 is TGTGCCAGCAGCACTTCGGGACTAGTGGGAGATACGCAGTATTTT. Protein sequence: CASSTSGLVGDTQYF.

The chain links TRBV18 to TRBJ1-1, with unresolved D. V was cut by 4 bases and J by 1 base, with 13 bases left in between. The germline CDR1 and CDR2 sequences are KGHSH and LQKENI. The CDR3 consists of 15 residues. The chain's CDR3 is CASSRRTGENTEAFF. CDR3 DNA sequence: TGTGCCAGCTCACGGCGAACCGGAGAGAACACTGAAGCTTTCTTT. The full variable domain, completed using reference TRBV18 and TRBJ1-1, is NAGVMQNPRHLVRRRGQEARLRCSPMKGHSHVYWYRQLPEEGLKFMVYLQKENIIDESGMPKERFSAEFPKEGPSILRIQQVVRGDSAAYFCASSRRTGENTEAFFGQGTRLTVV.

With regard to this clone: Other DNA sequences within the sample encode an identical CDR3. The V call is TRBV20-1, the J call TRBJ2-7; 8 bases match TRBD1. Germline assignment: CDR1 DFQATT and CDR2 SNEGSKA (reference sequence). The CDR3 covers 12 residues. V lost 3 bases to trimming and J lost 4 bases; unmatched junction nucleotides: 2. The CDR3 DNA reads as TGCAGTGCTAGTACAGGGGGTTACGAGCAGTACTTC. Encoded protein: CSASTGGYEQYF.

The V and J genes are TRBV5-1 and TRBJ1-1, with TRBD1 matching over 8 bases. The V gene's germline CDR1 is SGHRS and CDR2 YFSETQ. The CDR3 length is 15 residues. J gave up 5 bases and V 4 bases, and 10 bases lay outside the gene matches. The CDR3 reads CASSIYDRGITEAFF. The DNA for the CDR3 is TGCGCCAGCAGCATATACGACAGGGGAATTACTGAAGCTTTCTTT.

This rearrangement joins TRBV6-5 to TRBJ1-1, with D tentatively TRBD1 (5 bases). This CDR3 region has 13 residues. Germline V gene lookup returns CDR1 MNHEY and CDR2 SVGAGI. Trimming removed 6 bases at V and 0 bases at J, with 8 bases between. As DNA, the CDR3 is TGTGCCAGCAGGGGGGGGGTGAACACTGAAGCTTTCTTT. Translated: CASRGGVNTEAFF.

The chain is built from TRBV30 and TRBJ1-2, with TRBD1 identical over 8 bases. The CDR3 totals 13 residues. Germline CDR1 is GTSNPN and CDR2 is SVGIG (reference sequence). V trimming: 5 bases; J trimming: 6 bases; junction bases outside the gene matches: 8. The CDR3 spells CAWQRTGFHGYTF. The CDR3 DNA follows: TGTGCCTGGCAACGGACAGGGTTTCATGGCTACACCTTC. The full variable domain, in which reference TRBV30 and TRBJ1-2 provide the parts outside the CDR3, is SQTIHQWPATLVQPVGSPLSLECTVEGTSNPNLYWYRQAAGRGLQLLFYSVGIGQISSEVPQNLSASRPQDRQFILSSKKLLLSDSGFYLCAWQRTGFHGYTFGSGTRLTVV.

This rearrangement joins TRBV7-3 to TRBJ2-6; 11 bases match TRBD1. The J segment lost 4 bases and the V segment lost 5 bases, leaving 4 bases of the junction unmatched. CDR3 length: 16 residues. Germline CDR1 SGHTA, CDR2 FQGTGA. The CDR3 loop reads CASSIGQGAGANVLTF. In DNA, the CDR3 is TGTGCCAGCAGCATAGGACAGGGGGCCGGGGCCAACGTCCTGACTTTC.

The chain is built from TRBV24-1 and TRBJ2-1; 9 positions agree with TRBD2. The CDR3 is 17 amino acids. V lost 4 bases to trimming and J lost 4 bases; unmatched junction nucleotides: 10. Looked up from germline, CDR1 is KGHDR and CDR2 is SFDVKD. This CDR3 is CATSERQVAGAYNEQFF. The CDR3 coding sequence is TGTGCCACCAGTGAGCGCCAGGTAGCGGGAGCTTACAATGAGCAGTTCTTC.

This sequence joins TRBV7-9 and TRBJ2-1, with 13 bases matching TRBD2. The CDR3 is 17 residues long. After removal of 5 bases from V and 0 bases from J, the junction contained 4 bases not matched to a gene. Germline CDR1 is SEHNR and CDR2 is FQNEAQ (reference sequence). The DNA of the CDR3 is TGTGCCAGCAGCCGCGGGACTAGCGGGATCTCCTACAATGAGCAGTTCTTC. Amino acids: CASSRGTSGISYNEQFF.

V gene TRBV6-5 combines with J gene TRBJ2-1; maybe TRBD2 (6 bases). V lost 2 bases and J lost 12, with 8 bases in between. Germline assignment: CDR1 MNHEY and CDR2 SVGAGI. The CDR3 spans 11 residues. CDR3 sequence reads: CASSYLEGQFF. CDR3 bases: TGTGCCAGCAGTTACCTGGAGGGGCAGTTCTTC.

J is TRBJ2-7 and V is TRBV6-5; D gene uncertain. Trimming removed 0 bases from V and 3 bases from J, with 6 bases in between. This CDR3 has 13 residues. The germline CDR1 and CDR2 sequences are MNHEY and SVGAGI. CDR3 coding DNA: TGTGCCAGCAGTTACTCCGTCGGCTACGAGCAGTACTTC. The encoded protein is CASSYSVGYEQYF.

This clone was seen only once. J is TRBJ1-2 and V is TRBV11-2; D is ambiguous. With 5 bases removed from V and 10 bases from J, the gap between germline ends came to 14 bases. This CDR3 spans 12 amino acids. Germline V gene data show CDR1 as SGHAT and CDR2 as FQNNGV. CDR3 loop: CASSPNDLDYTF. The DNA for the CDR3 is TGTGCCAGCAGCCCGAACGACTTGGACTACACCTTC.

The rearrangement links TRBV14 to TRBJ2-1, with 9 bases aligning to TRBD1. The CDR3 extends over 16 amino acids. With 2 bases clipped from V and 10 bases from J, the junction kept 12 bases outside the gene matches. Germline V lookup: CDR1 SGHDN, CDR2 FVKESK. CDR3 amino acids: CASSQHRDRVTGEQFF. The CDR3, as DNA: TGTGCCAGCAGCCAACACCGGGACAGGGTAACAGGGGAGCAGTTCTTC.

This clone was counted a single time. The chain has TRBV5-8 and TRBJ2-1; 7 bases line up with TRBD2. V shed 5 bases, J shed 1 base, and the junction held 15 bases outside the gene matches. CDR3 length: 18 residues. Germline CDR1 reads SGHTS; CDR2 reads YDEGEE. CDR3 amino acids: CASRGLGGGSRSYNEQFF. The CDR3, as DNA: TGTGCCAGCAGGGGACTCGGGGGAGGGAGTAGGTCCTACAATGAGCAGTTCTTC.

Notes on this clone: This may stem from a read error, because a much larger clone lies one nucleotide away. The rearrangement uses TRBV13 and TRBJ2-2; perhaps TRBD1 as D (6 bases). The CDR3 consists of 14 residues. Germline loops: CDR1 PRHDT, CDR2 FYEKMQ (reference sequence). V was clipped by 5 bases and J by 1 base, with 8 bases between them. Here the CDR3 DNA reads TGTGCCAGCAGCCTGGGACAGAACACCGGGGAGCTGTTTTTT. This codes for CASSLGQNTGELFF.

The chain combines TRBV5-1 with TRBJ1-1; D perhaps matches TRBD1 (5 bases). This CDR3 spans 17 amino acids. The V gene's germline CDR1 is SGHRS and CDR2 YFSETQ. Trimming stripped 3 bases from V and 4 bases from J, with 22 bases between. The CDR3 sequence is CASSSSGLQGWVTEAFF. CDR3 DNA: TGCGCCAGCAGCTCCTCGGGACTTCAAGGGTGGGTCACTGAAGCTTTCTTT.

This clone appeared once. This rearrangement joins TRBV9 to TRBJ1-4, with a tentative D call TRBD1 (5 bases). Looked up from germline, CDR1 is SGDLS and CDR2 is YYNGEE. V shed 1 base and J shed 8 bases, with 12 bases lying between them. The length of the CDR3 is 14 residues. The CDR3 is CASSVRAGREKLFF. DNA of the CDR3: TGTGCCAGCAGCGTAAGGGCAGGGAGGGAAAAACTGTTTTTT.

This rearrangement joins TRBV27 to TRBJ2-6; 9 bases align to TRBD1. The CDR3 runs 16 residues. With V trimmed by 7 bases and J by 4 bases, 8 bases remained unmatched. CDR1 is MNHEY and CDR2 is SMNVEV in the germline V gene (reference sequence). The CDR3: CASTFRTGAGANVLTF. The CDR3 nucleotides read TGTGCCAGCACCTTTCGGACAGGGGCCGGGGCCAACGTCCTGACTTTC. The whole variable domain, remainder taken from reference TRBV27 and TRBJ2-6, is EAQVTQNPRYLITVTGKKLTVTCSQNMNHEYMSWYRQDPGLGLRQIYYSMNVEVTDKGDVPEGYKVSRKEKRNFPLILESPSPNQTSLYFCASTFRTGAGANVLTFGAGSRLTVL.

V gene TRBV2 combines with J gene TRBJ2-7; D ambiguous. The CDR3 contains 12 residues. CDR1 is SNHLY and CDR2 is FYNNEI in the germline V gene. V was shortened by 6 bases and J by 0 bases, with 6 bases between the two germline ends. CDR3 residues: CASSFSSYEQYF. The CDR3 DNA sequence: TGTGCCAGCAGCTTCAGCTCCTACGAGCAGTACTTC.

The CDR3 DNA reads TGTGCCAGCAGTTACTCACCTCACCTAGGACAGGGAAGGGGCAATCAGCCCCAGCATTTT. It is translated as CASSYSPHLGQGRGNQPQHF. The gene calls are TRBV6-2 or TRBV6-3 and TRBJ1-5, with TRBD1 identical over 8 bases. This CDR3 is built from 20 residues. After removal of 0 bases from V and 2 bases from J, the junction contained 15 bases not matched to a gene. Germline values: CDR1 MNHEY, CDR2 SVGEGT.

This chain joins TRBV19 and TRBJ2-1; D unresolved. The V gene's germline CDR1 is LNHDA and CDR2 SQIVND (reference sequence). The CDR3 loop spans 14 amino acids. With 1 base removed from V and 8 bases from J, the gap between germline ends came to 12 bases. CDR3 loop: CASSIGGGDDEQFF. The CDR3 DNA is TGTGCCAGTAGTATAGGCGGCGGAGATGATGAGCAGTTCTTC. The variable domain in full, completed from reference TRBV19 and TRBJ2-1, reads DGGITQSPKYLFRKEGQNVTLSCEQNLNHDAMYWYRQDPGQGLRLIYYSQIVNDFQKGDIAEGYSVSREKKESFPLTVTSAQKNPTAFYLCASSIGGGDDEQFFGPGTRLTVL.

The chain uses TRBV7-8 and TRBJ2-7; D is unresolved. The CDR3 consists of 14 residues. V was trimmed by 5 bases and J by 3 bases, leaving 14 bases between them. The V gene's germline CDR1 is SGHVS and CDR2 FQNEAQ. The CDR3 bases are TGTGCCAGCAGCCTTCTACAGACGGTCTACGAGCAGTACTTC. It encodes CASSLLQTVYEQYF.

The chain has TRBV7-6 and TRBJ2-3; 8 bases are a match to TRBD1. The CDR3 is 15 residues long. J gave up 1 base and V 5 bases, and 5 bases lay outside the gene matches. Germline CDR1 reads SGHVS; CDR2 reads FNYEAQ. The CDR3 DNA reads as TGTGCCAGCAGCGACCGGACAGGGCGCACAGATACGCAGTATTTT. Its protein product is CASSDRTGRTDTQYF.

This clone occurred a few times. The chain combines TRBV30 with TRBJ1-5; maybe TRBD1 (5 bases). Germline V gene sequence: CDR1 GTSNPN, CDR2 SVGIG (reference sequence). This CDR3 has 13 residues. V lost 3 bases, J lost 4 bases, and 10 bases lay in between. The CDR3 loop reads CAWSQGPNQPQHF. The CDR3 bases are TGTGCCTGGAGCCAGGGCCCGAATCAGCCCCAGCATTTT.

This clone is a singleton in its sample. The chain recombines TRBV15 with TRBJ1-1; TRBD1 aligns across 7 bases. The CDR3 length is 13 residues. Germline V gives CDR1 LNHNV, CDR2 YYDKDF (reference sequence). With V trimmed by 4 bases and J by 3 bases, 2 bases remained unmatched. In nucleotides, the CDR3 is TGTGCCACCAGCACACAGGGGTACACTGAAGCTTTCTTT. It encodes CATSTQGYTEAFF.

V usage is TRBV4-2 and J usage is TRBJ2-1; 7 bases match TRBD2. Germline CDR1 LGHNA, CDR2 YNFKEQ. With V trimmed by 0 bases and J by 0 bases, 8 bases remained unmatched. The CDR3 consists of 18 residues. The CDR3: CASSQEPLALSSYNEQFF. The CDR3 DNA sequence: TGTGCCAGCAGCCAAGAACCACTAGCGCTGAGCTCCTACAATGAGCAGTTCTTC.

As regards this clone: This same CDR3 is encoded by further DNA sequences in the sample. This chain uses TRBV19 with TRBJ2-7; D possibly corresponds to TRBD2 (6 bases). CDR3 length: 13 amino acids. V shed 6 bases and J shed 0 bases, with 9 bases lying between them. Germline assignment: CDR1 LNHDA and CDR2 SQIVND (reference sequence). The CDR3 spells CASSETSSYEQYF. The CDR3 region has the DNA TGTGCCAGTAGCGAGACTAGCTCCTACGAGCAGTACTTC.

The chain joins TRBV2 to TRBJ1-4, with 9 bases identical to TRBD1. The ends lost 5 bases at V and 7 bases at J; junction bases unmatched: 8. This CDR3 spans 15 amino acids. CDR1 and CDR2 from the germline V gene are SNHLY and FYNNEI. DNA of the CDR3: TGTGCCAGCAGTCCGGACAGGGGAGACTCTGAAAAACTGTTTTTT. It translates to CASSPDRGDSEKLFF.

This chain connects TRBV4-2 to TRBJ2-2; 9 bases are shared with TRBD1. Germline lookup yields CDR1 LGHNA and CDR2 YNFKEQ. V trimming: 0 bases; J trimming: 1 base; junction bases outside the gene matches: 3. There are 17 residues in the CDR3. The chain's CDR3 is CASSQDRQGGNTGELFF. The DNA for the CDR3 is TGTGCCAGCAGCCAAGATAGACAGGGGGGGAACACCGGGGAGCTGTTTTTT.

The chain carries TRBV15 and TRBJ2-2, with 8 bases that match TRBD2. The CDR3 runs to 18 residues. V gave up 0 bases and J gave up 6 bases; unmatched junction bases: 12. Looked up from germline, CDR1 is LNHNV and CDR2 is YYDKDF (reference sequence). CDR3 sequence: CATSRDRSGGGKAGELFF. CDR3 nucleotide sequence: TGTGCCACCAGCAGAGATCGATCAGGCGGGGGGAAGGCCGGGGAGCTGTTTTTT.

This sequence joins TRBV9 and TRBJ1-1; TRBD1 might be the D (5 bases). With 4 bases removed from V and 1 base from J, the gap between germline ends came to 26 bases. The CDR3 consists of 19 residues. The V gene's germline CDR1 is SGDLS and CDR2 YYNGEE. For the CDR3, the DNA is TGTGCCAGCAGCACCGGGACTTTAATCGCCCTGGGGACGAACACTGAAGCTTTCTTT. Protein: CASSTGTLIALGTNTEAFF.

The CDR3 sequence is CASSQAGGPYNEQFF. The CDR3, as DNA: TGTGCCAGCTCACAAGCGGGAGGCCCTTACAATGAGCAGTTCTTC. The V gene is TRBV18, the J gene TRBJ2-1; 9 nucleotides line up with TRBD2. The CDR3 contains 15 residues. The V gene end was trimmed by 4 bases and the J gene end by 4 bases; junction bases not matched to a gene: 5. Germline assignment: CDR1 KGHSH and CDR2 LQKENI.